The TCR beta chain under discussion was sequenced for a study of blood T cell repertoires in COVID-19. Across the whole study: The United States, Italy and Spain provided the acute and convalescent COVID-19 samples.

TCRdb keeps only in-frame clones here, not all; method: immunoSEQ multiplex PCR. The table records around 300,000 clones, over 85% of them present only once. Participants were aged about 18 to 90 years, lived in roughly 25 US areas, and enrolled virtually. Self-reported history from a screening survey and questionnaire set each donor's cohort. Recovered status in Cohort 3 required two negative PCRs, clearance, or symptom resolution. The CDR3 is 14 amino acids. The germline V gene encodes CDR1 MGHRA and CDR2 YSYEKL. Trimming removed 3 bases at V and 3 bases at J, with 9 bases between. The TCR was taken from a woman in her 30s who had recovered from COVID-19. The chain combines TRBV4-1 with TRBJ1-5; D might be TRBD1 (6 bases). The material sequenced was PBMCs or T cells enriched from blood (not recorded which). This CDR3 is CASSQDRFNQPQHF. CDR3 in DNA: TGCGCCAGCAGCCAGGACAGATTCAATCAGCCCCAGCATTTT.